The subject of this entry is one T cell receptor (beta chain). What it binds is not known. This sample was included in a study of T cell repertoires in cytomegalovirus infection. The overall study: Recently identified HLA-C-restricted CMV epitopes and well-studied HLA-B-restricted CMV epitopes were used by the study. In public TCR beta signatures, there were indications of both CMV infection and matching HLA type.

The germline V gene has CDR1 DFQATT and CDR2 SNEGSKA (reference sequence). CDR3 length equals 14 residues. Trimming took 2 bases from V and 7 from J, leaving 15 bases between them. Study findings and constraints: HLA-C-restricted CMV clonotypes gave the most frequent clonotype in two of eight donors.

TCRdb fed the reads into MiXCR, producing one record per CDR3 protein. The table lists some 480,000 distinct CDR3 sequences, roughly a third of them singletons, with roughly 17% in the top ten. The clonotype was recovered from a human donor in good health (CMV status not recorded). Some clones in this sample may be carry-over from other donors' samples. Here the sequenced sample was cultured PBMCs, taken from culture after CMV antigen stimulation. The V call is TRBV20-1, the J call TRBJ1-5; possible D gene TRBD1, 6 bases. The CDR3 protein is CSARHTGSKQPQHF. The CDR3 nucleotides are TGCAGTGCTAGACACACAGGGTCGAAACAGCCCCAGCATTTT.